The rows below give T cell receptor beta chains drawn from one sample of a study of T cell changes during pregnancy in multiple sclerosis. TCRdb keeps only in-frame clones here, not all; method: immunoSEQ multiplex PCR. The data contain 60,000 to 75,000 clones, 85% to 95% of them seen just once; the ten biggest clones take up 3% to 4%. This sample comprised CD8+ T cells from peripheral blood mononuclear cells, obtained in the second trimester of pregnancy. The source of these receptors is a female donor with multiple sclerosis, enrolled in a pregnancy study. Each CDR3 is given with its conserved first and last residue.

v_gene: TRBV19
len: 15
CDR3aa: CASSISWAGKNIQYF

v_gene: TRBV5-1
len: 15
CDR3aa: CASSDDRVAYNEQFF

v_gene: TRBV11-2
len: 13
CDR3aa: CASSPGQDYEQYF

v_gene: TRBV27
len: 15
CDR3aa: CASSLIRGRDTEAFF

v_gene: TRBV28
len: 16
CDR3aa: CASPPIAGPSTDTQYF

v_gene: TRBV5-1
len: 15
CDR3aa: CASSPTGARYNEQFF

v_gene: TRBV28
len: 11
CDR3aa: CASGSSYEQYF

v_gene: TRBV7-6
len: 16
CDR3aa: CASSLGGTGPSYEQYF

v_gene: TRBV19
len: 15
CDR3aa: CASSIADRGVYGYTF

v_gene: TRBV27
len: 15
CDR3aa: CASSFTEGVGYGYTF

v_gene: TRBV5-6
len: 14
CDR3aa: CASSFSGSTDTQYF

v_gene: TRBV11-1
len: 16
CDR3aa: CASSSDRGQPQETQYF

v_gene: TRBV19
len: 12
CDR3aa: CASSSGWETQYF

v_gene: TRBV30
len: 15
CDR3aa: CAWSVPWEISYEQYF

v_gene: TRBV6-5
len: 14
CDR3aa: CASSLTGENEKLFF

v_gene: TRBV5-1
len: 15
CDR3aa: CASSAGLAAFYEQYF

v_gene: TRBV6-5
len: 15
CDR3aa: CASSSQPDRAYEQYF

v_gene: TRBV12-5
len: 17
CDR3aa: CASGLAQRPGGLLEQYF

v_gene: TRBV18
len: 14
CDR3aa: CASSLTGPGETQYF

v_gene: TRBV19
len: 14
CDR3aa: CASRVKQGHTEAFF

v_gene: TRBV2
len: 15
CDR3aa: CASSDGQGRQRPQHF

v_gene: TRBV6-4
len: 15
CDR3aa: CASSEDSTLYNEQFF

v_gene: TRBV9
len: 15
CDR3aa: CASAGEGRVTDTQYF

v_gene: TRBV5-1
len: 18
CDR3aa: CASNRGTTSGSSYNEQFF

v_gene: TRBV27
len: 16
CDR3aa: CASTSRTGVNTGELFF